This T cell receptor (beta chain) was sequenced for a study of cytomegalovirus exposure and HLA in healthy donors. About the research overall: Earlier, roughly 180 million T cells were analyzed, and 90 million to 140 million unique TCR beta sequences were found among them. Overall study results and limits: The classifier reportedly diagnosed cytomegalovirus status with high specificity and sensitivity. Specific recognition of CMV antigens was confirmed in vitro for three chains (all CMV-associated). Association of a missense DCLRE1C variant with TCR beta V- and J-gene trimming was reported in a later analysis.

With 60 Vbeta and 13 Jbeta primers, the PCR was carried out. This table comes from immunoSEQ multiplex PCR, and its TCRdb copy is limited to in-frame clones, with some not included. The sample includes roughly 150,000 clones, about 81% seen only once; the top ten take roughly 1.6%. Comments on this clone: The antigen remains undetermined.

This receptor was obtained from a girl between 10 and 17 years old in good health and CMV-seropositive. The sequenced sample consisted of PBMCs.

CDR3 in amino acids: CASSLVGRAYEQYF. CDR3 DNA sequence: TGTGCCAGCAGCTTAGTTGGCAGGGCCTACGAGCAGTACTTC. The chain joins TRBV7-8 to TRBJ2-7; possibly TRBD1 for D (5 bases). Germline CDR1 SGHVS, CDR2 FQNEAQ. The CDR3 runs 14 residues. V was shortened by 1 base and J by 2 bases, with 9 bases between the two germline ends. The full variable domain, in which reference TRBV7-8 and TRBJ2-7 provide the parts outside the CDR3, is GAGVSQSPRYKVAKRGQDVALRCDPISGHVSLFWYQQALGQGPEFLTYFQNEAQLDKSGLPSDRFFAERPEGSVSTLKIQRTQQEDSAVYLCASSLVGRAYEQYFGPGTRLTVT.